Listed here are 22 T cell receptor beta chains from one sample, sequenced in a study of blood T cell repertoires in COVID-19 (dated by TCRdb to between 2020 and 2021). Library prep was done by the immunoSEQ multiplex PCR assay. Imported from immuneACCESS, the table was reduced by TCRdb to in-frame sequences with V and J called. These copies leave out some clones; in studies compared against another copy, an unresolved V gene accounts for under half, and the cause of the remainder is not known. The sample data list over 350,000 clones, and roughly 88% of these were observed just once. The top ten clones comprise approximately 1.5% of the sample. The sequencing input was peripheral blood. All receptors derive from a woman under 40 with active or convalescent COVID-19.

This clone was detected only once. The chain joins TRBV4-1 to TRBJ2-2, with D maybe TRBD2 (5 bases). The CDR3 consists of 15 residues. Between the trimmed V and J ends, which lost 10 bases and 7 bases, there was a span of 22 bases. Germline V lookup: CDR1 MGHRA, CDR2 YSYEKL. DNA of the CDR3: TGCGCCACAGCAGCCCTCTCCCGGGGTAACGGGGAGCTGTTTTTT. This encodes CATAALSRGNGELFF.

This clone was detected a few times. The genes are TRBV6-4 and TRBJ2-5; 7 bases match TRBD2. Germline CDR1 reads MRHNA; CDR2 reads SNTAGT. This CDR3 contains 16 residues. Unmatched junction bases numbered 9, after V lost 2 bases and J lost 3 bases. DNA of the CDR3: TGTGCCAGCAGTGACGGGTCGGCTAGCGGCGAAGAGACCCAGTACTTC. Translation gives CASSDGSASGEETQYF.

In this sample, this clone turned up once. The DNA of the CDR3 is TGTGCCAGCAGCCAAAGGGGAGGCAGGGGGCGAACCGGCGGCACCGGGGAGCTGTTTTTT. Amino acids: CASSQRGGRGRTGGTGELFF. The V and J genes are TRBV4-2 and TRBJ2-2, with TRBD1 matching over 8 bases. The CDR3 consists of 20 residues. The germline CDR1 and CDR2 sequences are LGHNA and YNFKEQ. J lost 4 bases, V lost 2 bases, and 18 bases had no gene match.

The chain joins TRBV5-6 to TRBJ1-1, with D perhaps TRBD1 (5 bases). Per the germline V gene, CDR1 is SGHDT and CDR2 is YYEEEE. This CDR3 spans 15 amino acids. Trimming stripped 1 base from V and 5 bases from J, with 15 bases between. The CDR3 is CASSLTGVRGTEAFF. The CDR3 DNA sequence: TGTGCCAGCAGCTTGACGGGGGTGCGTGGGACTGAAGCTTTCTTT.

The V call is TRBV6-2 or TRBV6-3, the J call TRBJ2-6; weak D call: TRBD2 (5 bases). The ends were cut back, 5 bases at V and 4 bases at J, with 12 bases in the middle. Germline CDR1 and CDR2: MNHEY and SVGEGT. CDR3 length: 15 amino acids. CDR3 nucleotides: TGTGCCAGCAGTAGAGGACGAGGGGGGGCCAACGTCCTGACTTTC. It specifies CASSRGRGGANVLTF.

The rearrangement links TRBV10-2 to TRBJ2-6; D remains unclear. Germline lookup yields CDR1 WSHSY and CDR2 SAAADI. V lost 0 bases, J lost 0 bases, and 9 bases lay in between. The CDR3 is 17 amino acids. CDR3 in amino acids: CASSESKQVSGANVLTF. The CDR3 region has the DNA TGCGCCAGCAGTGAGTCGAAGCAGGTCTCTGGGGCCAACGTCCTGACTTTC.

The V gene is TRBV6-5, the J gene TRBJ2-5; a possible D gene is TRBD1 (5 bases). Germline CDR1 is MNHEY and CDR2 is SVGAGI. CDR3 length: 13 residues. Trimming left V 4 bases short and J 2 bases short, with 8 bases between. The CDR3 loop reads CASSFSGQETQYF. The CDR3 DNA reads TGTGCCAGCAGTTTTTCAGGGCAAGAGACCCAGTACTTC.

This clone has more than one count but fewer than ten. DNA of the CDR3: TGTGCCAGCAGCTTTCAGGGTATGGGTGAAAAACTGTTTTTT. This codes for CASSFQGMGEKLFF. V gene TRBV5-6 combines with J gene TRBJ1-4, with a possible D match to TRBD1 (5 bases). The V end lost 2 bases, the J end lost 7 bases, and 12 bases lay between the germline ends. The CDR3 contains 14 residues. Per germline, CDR1 SGHDT and CDR2 YYEEEE.

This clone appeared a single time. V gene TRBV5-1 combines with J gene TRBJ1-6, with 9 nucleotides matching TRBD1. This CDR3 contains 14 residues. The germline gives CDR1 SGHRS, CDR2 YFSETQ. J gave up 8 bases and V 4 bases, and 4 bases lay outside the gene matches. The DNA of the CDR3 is TGCGCCAGCAGCGGGGGACAGGGTGATTCACCCCTCCACTTT. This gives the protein CASSGGQGDSPLHF.

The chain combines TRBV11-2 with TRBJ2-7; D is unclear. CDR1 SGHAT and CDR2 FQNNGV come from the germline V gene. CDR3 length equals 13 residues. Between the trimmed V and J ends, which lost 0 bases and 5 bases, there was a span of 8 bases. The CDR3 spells CASSLDRGNEQYF. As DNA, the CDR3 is TGTGCCAGCAGCTTAGACCGAGGTAACGAGCAGTACTTC.

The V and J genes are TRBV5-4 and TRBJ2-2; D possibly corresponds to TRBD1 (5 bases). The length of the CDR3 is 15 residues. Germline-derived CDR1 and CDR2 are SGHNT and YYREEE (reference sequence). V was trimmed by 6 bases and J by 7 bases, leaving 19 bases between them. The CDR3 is CASTEVGPSGGELFF. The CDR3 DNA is TGTGCCAGCACCGAAGTGGGGCCCTCGGGCGGGGAGCTGTTTTTT.

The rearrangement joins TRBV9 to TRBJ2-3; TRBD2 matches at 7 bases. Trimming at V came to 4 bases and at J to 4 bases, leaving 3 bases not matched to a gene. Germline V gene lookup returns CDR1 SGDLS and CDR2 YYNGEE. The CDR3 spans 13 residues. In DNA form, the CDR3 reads TGTGCCAGCAGCCTGACTAGCCCAGATACGCAGTATTTT. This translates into CASSLTSPDTQYF.

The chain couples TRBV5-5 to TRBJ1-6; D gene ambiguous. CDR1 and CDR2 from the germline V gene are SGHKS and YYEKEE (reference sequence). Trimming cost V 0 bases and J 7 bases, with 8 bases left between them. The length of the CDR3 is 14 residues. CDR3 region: CASSLGERNSPLHF. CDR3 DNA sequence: TGTGCCAGCAGCTTGGGAGAAAGAAATTCACCCCTCCACTTT.

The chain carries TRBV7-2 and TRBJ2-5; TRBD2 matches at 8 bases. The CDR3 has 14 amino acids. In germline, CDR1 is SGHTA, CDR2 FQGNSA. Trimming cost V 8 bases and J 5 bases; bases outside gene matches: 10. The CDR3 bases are TGTGCCAGCGGAAAAGCGGGAGTCTGGGAGACCCAGTACTTC. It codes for CASGKAGVWETQYF.

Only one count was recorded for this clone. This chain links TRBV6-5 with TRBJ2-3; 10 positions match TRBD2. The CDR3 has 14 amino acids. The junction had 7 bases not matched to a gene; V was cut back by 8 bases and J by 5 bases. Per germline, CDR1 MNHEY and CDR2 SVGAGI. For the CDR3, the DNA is TGTGCCAGCGGTCCTAGCGGGGGTGGAGATACGCAGTATTTT. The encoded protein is CASGPSGGGDTQYF.

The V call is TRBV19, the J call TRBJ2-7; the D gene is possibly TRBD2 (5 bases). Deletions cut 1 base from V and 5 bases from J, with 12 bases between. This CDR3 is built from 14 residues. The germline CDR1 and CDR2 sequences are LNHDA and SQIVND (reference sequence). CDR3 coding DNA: TGTGCCAGTAGTATAGTAGGGAGCAACCACGAGCAGTACTTC. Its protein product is CASSIVGSNHEQYF.

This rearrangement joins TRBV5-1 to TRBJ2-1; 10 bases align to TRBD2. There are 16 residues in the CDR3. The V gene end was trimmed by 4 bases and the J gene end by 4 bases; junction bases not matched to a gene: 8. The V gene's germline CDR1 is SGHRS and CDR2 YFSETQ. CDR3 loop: CASSDLSGGIYNEQFF. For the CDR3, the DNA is TGCGCCAGCAGCGATCTTAGCGGGGGGATATACAATGAGCAGTTCTTC. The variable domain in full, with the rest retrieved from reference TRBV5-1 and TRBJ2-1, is KAGVTQTPRYLIKTRGQQVTLSCSPISGHRSVSWYQQTPGQGLQFLFEYFSETQRNKGNFPGRFSGRQFSNSRSEMNVSTLELGDSALYLCASSDLSGGIYNEQFFGPGTRLTVL.

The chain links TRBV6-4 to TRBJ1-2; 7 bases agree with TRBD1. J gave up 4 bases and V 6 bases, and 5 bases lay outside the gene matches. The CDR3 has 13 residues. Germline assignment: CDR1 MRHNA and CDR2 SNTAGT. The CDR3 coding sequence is TGTGCCAGCAGCACAGGGGCTGGCTATGGCTACACCTTC. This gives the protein CASSTGAGYGYTF.

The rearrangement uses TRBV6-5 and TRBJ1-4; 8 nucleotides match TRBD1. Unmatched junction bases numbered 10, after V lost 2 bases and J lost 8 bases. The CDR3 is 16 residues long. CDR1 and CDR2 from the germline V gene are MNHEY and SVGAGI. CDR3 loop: CASSYTWAGGREKLFF. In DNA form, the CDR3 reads TGTGCCAGCAGTTACACCTGGGCAGGGGGCCGCGAAAAACTGTTTTTT.

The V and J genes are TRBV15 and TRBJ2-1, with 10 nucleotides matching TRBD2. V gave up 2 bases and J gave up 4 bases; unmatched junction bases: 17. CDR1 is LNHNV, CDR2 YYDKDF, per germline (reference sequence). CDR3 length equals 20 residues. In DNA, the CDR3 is TGTGCCACCAGCAGAACTAATCTCCTTGTAGCGGGAGGAATTTACAATGAGCAGTTCTTC. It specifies CATSRTNLLVAGGIYNEQFF.

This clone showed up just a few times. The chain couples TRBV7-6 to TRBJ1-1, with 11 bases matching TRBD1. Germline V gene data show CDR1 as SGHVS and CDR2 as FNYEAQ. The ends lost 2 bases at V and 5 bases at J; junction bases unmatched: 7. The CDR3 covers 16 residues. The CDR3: CASSLWGGQGDTEAFF. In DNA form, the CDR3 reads TGTGCCAGCAGCTTATGGGGGGGACAGGGGGATACTGAAGCTTTCTTT.

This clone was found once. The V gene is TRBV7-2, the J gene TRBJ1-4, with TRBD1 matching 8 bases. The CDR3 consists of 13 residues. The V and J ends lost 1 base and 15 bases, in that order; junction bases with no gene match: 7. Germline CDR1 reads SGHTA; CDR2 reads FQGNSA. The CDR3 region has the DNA TGTGCCAGCAGCTTAGATACTTGGGACAGGATGTTTTTT. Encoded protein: CASSLDTWDRMFF.